In its sample, the clone carrying this T cell receptor beta chain was seen many times. Both TRBC1 and TRBC2 were covered by a beta constant-region primer of two equimolar oligonucleotides. MiXCR was run by TCRdb on the UMI-ligation and nested PCR reads, yielding one entry per CDR3 protein. This table has 23,000 or so distinct CDR3 sequences, 8% to 13% appearing once. The source of the sample is a study of naive and memory T cell subsets. There are 15 residues in the CDR3. The germline gives CDR1 KGHDR, CDR2 SFDVKD. V dropped 1 base and J dropped 2 bases, with 10 bases sitting between them. The chain recombines TRBV24-1 with TRBJ2-5; a possible D gene is TRBD2 (6 bases). Sequencing used central memory CD8+ T cells from blood. This TCR was sampled from a human donor in good health. The CDR3 DNA reads TGTGCCACCAGTGATTTATCGGGAGTACAAGAGACCCAGTACTTC. Translating gives CATSDLSGVQETQYF.